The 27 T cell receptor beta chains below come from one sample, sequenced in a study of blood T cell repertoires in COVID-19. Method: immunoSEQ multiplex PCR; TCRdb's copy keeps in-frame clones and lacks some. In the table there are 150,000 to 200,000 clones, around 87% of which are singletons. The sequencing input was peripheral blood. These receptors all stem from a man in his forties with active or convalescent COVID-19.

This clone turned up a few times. CDR3 bases: TGTGCCAGCAGTGTATATAATTCACCCCTCCACTTT. It encodes CASSVYNSPLHF. V gene TRBV28 combines with J gene TRBJ1-6; D is uncertain. Germline V gene lookup returns CDR1 MDHEN and CDR2 SYDVKM. The CDR3 totals 12 residues. Trimming cost V 5 bases and J 4 bases, with 3 bases left between them. Drawing the rest from reference TRBV28 and TRBJ1-6, the complete variable domain is DVKVTQSSRYLVKRTGEKVFLECVQDMDHENMFWYRQDPGLGLRLIYFSYDVKMKEKGDIPEGYSVSREKKERFSLILESASTNQTSMYLCASSVYNSPLHFGNGTRLTVT.

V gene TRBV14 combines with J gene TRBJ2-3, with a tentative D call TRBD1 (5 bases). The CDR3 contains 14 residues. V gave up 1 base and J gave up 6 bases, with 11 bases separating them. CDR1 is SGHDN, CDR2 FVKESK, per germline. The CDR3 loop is CASSQGWGQDTQYF. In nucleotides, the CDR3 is TGTGCCAGCAGCCAAGGGTGGGGCCAGGATACGCAGTATTTT.

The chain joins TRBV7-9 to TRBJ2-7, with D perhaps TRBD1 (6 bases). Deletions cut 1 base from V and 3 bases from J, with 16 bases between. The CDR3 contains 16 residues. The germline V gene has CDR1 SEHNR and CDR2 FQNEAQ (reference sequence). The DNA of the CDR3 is TGTGCCAGCAGCTTAGGGGGGAAGGACAGAGACTACGAGCAGTACTTC. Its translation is CASSLGGKDRDYEQYF. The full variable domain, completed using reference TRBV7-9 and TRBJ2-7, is DTGVSQNPRHKITKRGQNVTFRCDPISEHNRLYWYRQTLGQGPEFLTYFQNEAQLEKSRLLSDRFSAERPKGSFSTLEIQRTEQGDSAMYLCASSLGGKDRDYEQYFGPGTRLTVT.

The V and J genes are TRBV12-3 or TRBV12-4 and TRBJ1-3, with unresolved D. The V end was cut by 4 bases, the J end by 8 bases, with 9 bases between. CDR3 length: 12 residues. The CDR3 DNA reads TGTGCCAGCAGTTCCCCCCTATACACCATATATTTT. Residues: CASSSPLYTIYF.

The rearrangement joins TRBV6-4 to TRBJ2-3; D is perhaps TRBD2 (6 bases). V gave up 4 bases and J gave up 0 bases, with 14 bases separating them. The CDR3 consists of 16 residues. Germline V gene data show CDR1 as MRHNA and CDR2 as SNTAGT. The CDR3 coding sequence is TGTGCCAGCAGTGCCACTTTCGGGGGAAGCACAGATACGCAGTATTTT. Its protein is CASSATFGGSTDTQYF.

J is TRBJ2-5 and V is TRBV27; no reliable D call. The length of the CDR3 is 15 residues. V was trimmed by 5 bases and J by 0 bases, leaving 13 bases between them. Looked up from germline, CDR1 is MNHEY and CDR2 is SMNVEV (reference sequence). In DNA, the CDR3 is TGTGCCAGCAGTCCCCTGGGCCTGTACCAAGAGACCCAGTACTTC. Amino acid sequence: CASSPLGLYQETQYF.

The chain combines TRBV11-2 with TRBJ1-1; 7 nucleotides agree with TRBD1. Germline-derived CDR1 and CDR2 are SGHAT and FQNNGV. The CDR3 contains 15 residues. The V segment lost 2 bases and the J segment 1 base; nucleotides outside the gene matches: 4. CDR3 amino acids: CASSLRRDRNTEAFF. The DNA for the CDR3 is TGTGCCAGCAGCTTACGTAGGGACAGGAACACTGAAGCTTTCTTT.

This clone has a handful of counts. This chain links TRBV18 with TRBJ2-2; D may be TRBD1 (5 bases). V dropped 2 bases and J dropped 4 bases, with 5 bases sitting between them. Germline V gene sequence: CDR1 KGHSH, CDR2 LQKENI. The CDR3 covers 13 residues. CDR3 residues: CASSPGATGELFF. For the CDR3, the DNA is TGTGCCAGCTCACCAGGGGCCACCGGGGAGCTGTTTTTT.

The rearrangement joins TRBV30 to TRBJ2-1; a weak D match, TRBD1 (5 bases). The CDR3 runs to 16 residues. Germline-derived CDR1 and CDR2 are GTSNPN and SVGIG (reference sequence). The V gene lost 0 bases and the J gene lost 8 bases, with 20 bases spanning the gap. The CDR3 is CAWSVQDMGFSDEQFF. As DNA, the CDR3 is TGTGCCTGGAGTGTACAGGACATGGGTTTCTCGGATGAGCAGTTCTTC.

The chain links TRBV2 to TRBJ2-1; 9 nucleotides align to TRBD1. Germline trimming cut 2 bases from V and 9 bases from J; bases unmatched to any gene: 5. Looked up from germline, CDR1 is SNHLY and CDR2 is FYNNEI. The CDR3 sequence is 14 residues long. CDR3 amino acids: CASSELQGAGEQFF. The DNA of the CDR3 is TGTGCCAGCAGTGAATTACAGGGGGCTGGTGAGCAGTTCTTC.

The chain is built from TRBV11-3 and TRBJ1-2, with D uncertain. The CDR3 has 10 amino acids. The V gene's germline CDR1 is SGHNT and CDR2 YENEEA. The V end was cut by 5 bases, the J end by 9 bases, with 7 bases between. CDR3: CASSLRCYTF. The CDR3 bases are TGTGCCAGCAGCCTCCGTTGCTACACCTTC.

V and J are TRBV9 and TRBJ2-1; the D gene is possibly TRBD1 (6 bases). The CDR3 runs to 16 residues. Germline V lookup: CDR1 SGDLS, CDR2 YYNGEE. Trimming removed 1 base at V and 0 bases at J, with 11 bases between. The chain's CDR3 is CASSVPADSSYNEQFF. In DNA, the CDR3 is TGTGCCAGCAGCGTACCAGCGGACAGCTCCTACAATGAGCAGTTCTTC.

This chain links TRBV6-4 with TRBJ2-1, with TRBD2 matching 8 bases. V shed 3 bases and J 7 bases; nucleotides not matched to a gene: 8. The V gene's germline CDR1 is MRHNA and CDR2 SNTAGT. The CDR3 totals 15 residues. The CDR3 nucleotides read TGTGCCAGCAGTGATCTTCTAGCGGGTACAAATGAGCAGTTCTTC. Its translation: CASSDLLAGTNEQFF.

The CDR3 here is CASSQDGAGGTDTQYF. In nucleotides, the CDR3 is TGTGCCAGCAGCCAAGATGGAGCGGGGGGCACAGATACGCAGTATTTT. This chain joins TRBV4-2 and TRBJ2-3; 8 bases agree with TRBD2. V was pared by 0 bases and J by 1 base, with 3 bases of the junction left unmatched. In germline, CDR1 is LGHNA, CDR2 YNFKEQ. CDR3 size: 16 residues.

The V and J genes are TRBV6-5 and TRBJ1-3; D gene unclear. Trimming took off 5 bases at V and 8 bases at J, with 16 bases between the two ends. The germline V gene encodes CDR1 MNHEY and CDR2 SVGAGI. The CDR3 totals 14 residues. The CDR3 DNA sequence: TGTGCCAGCAGTCACCCCCCGGGGAGTGACACCATATATTTT. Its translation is CASSHPPGSDTIYF.

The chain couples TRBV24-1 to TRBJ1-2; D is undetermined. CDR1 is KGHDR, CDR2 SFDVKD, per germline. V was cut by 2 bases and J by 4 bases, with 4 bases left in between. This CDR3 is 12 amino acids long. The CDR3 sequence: CATSDYSYGYTF. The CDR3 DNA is TGTGCCACCAGTGATTACAGCTATGGCTACACCTTC.

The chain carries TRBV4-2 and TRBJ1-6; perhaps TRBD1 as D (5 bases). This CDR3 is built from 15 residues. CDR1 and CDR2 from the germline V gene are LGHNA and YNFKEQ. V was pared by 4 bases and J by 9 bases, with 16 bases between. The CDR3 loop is CASSPSQKTGSPLHF. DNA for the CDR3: TGTGCCAGCAGCCCCTCACAGAAAACAGGTTCACCCCTCCACTTT.

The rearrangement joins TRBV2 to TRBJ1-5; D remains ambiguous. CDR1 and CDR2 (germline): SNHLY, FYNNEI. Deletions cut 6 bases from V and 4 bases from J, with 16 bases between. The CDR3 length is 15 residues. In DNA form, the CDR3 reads TGTGCCAGCAGAGACCCCAGTGGGCTTAATCAGCCCCAGCATTTT. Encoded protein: CASRDPSGLNQPQHF.

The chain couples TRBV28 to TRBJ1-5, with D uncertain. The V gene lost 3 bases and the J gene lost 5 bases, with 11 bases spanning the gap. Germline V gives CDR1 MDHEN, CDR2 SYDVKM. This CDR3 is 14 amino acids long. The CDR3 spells CASSFLSGHQPQHF. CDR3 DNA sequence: TGTGCCAGCAGTTTTTTGTCTGGGCATCAGCCCCAGCATTTT.

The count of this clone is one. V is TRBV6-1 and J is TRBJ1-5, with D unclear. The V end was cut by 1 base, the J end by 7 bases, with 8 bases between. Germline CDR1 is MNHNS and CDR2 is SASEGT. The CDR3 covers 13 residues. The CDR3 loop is CASSEGVLQPQHF. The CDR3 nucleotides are TGTGCCAGCAGTGAAGGTGTCCTACAGCCCCAGCATTTT.

The CDR3 coding sequence is TGCAGCGTTGAAGGGTCAGGTAGGGGGAGTGAAGCTTTCTTT. This codes for CSVEGSGRGSEAFF. This sequence joins TRBV29-1 and TRBJ1-1; possibly TRBD1 for D (6 bases). Per germline, CDR1 SQVTM and CDR2 ANQGSEA. The length of the CDR3 is 14 residues. With 1 base removed from V and 7 bases from J, the gap between germline ends came to 16 bases.

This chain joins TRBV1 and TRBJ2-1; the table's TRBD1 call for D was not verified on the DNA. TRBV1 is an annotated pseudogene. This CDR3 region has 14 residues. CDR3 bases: TGCACCAGCAGCCAGGGGCCCGCCCCGGGTGAGCAGTTCTTC. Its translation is CTSSQGPAPGEQFF.

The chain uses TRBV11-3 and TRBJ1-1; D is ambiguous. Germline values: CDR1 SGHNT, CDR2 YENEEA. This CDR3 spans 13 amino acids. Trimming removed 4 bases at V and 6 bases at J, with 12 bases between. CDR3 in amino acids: CASSSTIESEAFF. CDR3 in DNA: TGTGCCAGCAGCTCCACCATAGAGTCTGAAGCTTTCTTT.

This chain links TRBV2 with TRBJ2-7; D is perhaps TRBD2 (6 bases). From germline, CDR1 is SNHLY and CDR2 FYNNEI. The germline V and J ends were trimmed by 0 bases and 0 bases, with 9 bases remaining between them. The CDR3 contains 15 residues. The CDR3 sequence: CASSEAGRGSYEQYF. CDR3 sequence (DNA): TGTGCCAGCAGTGAAGCCGGGAGAGGCTCCTACGAGCAGTACTTC.

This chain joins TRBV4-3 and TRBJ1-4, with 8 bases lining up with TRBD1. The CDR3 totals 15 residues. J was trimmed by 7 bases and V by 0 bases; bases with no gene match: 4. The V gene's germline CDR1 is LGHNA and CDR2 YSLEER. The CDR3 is CASSQEQGASEKLFF. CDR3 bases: TGCGCCAGCAGCCAAGAGCAGGGGGCGAGTGAAAAACTGTTTTTT.

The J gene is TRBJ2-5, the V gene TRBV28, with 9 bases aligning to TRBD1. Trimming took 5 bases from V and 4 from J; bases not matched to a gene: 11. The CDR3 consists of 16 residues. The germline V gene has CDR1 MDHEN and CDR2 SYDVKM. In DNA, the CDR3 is TGTGCCAGCAGTGACAGACAGGGGGTAGGCGGAGAGACCCAGTACTTC. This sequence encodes CASSDRQGVGGETQYF.

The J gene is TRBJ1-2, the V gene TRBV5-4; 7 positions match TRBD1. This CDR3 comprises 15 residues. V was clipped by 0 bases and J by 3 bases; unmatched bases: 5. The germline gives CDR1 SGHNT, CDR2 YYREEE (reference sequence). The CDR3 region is CASSLEQGGYYGYTF. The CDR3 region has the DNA TGTGCCAGCAGCTTGGAGCAGGGGGGATACTATGGCTACACCTTC.